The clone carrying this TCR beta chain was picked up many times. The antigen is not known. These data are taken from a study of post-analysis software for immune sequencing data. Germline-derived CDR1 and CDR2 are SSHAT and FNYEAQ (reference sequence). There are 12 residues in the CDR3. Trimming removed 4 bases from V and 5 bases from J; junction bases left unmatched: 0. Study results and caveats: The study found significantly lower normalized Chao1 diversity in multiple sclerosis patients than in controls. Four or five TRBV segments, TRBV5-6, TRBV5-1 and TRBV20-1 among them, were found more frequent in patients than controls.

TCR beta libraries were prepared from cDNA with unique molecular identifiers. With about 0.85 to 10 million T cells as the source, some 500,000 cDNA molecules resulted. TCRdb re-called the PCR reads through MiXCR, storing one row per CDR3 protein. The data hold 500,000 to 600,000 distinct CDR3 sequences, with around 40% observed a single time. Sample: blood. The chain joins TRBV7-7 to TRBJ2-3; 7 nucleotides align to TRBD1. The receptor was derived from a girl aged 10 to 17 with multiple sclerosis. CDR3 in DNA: TGTGCCAGCAGCTCAGGGGGAGATACGCAGTATTTT. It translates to CASSSGGDTQYF.